The clone carrying this TCR beta chain was observed a handful of times. The antigen is undetermined. The data stem from a study of cytomegalovirus exposure and HLA in healthy donors. Study observations and caveats: Fewer N-insertions than the roughly 650-donor mean were reportedly shown by an Asian-associated ancestry cluster in a later analysis. Immune exposure was documented only through CMV serostatus. Using a false discovery rate of 0.05, a later analysis showed that 16,951 TCR beta sequences were associated with HLA alleles.

The germline V gene has CDR1 MNHEY and CDR2 SMNVEV (reference sequence). The trim removed 6 bases at V and 3 bases at J, leaving 10 bases unmatched. CDR3 length: 15 residues. The PCR contained 60 Vbeta and 13 Jbeta primers. The repertoire was sequenced with immunoSEQ multiplex PCR; TCRdb's copy has only in-frame clones and lacks some. The sample has 150,000 to 200,000 clones, 60% to 80% seen once; the top ten hold over 3%. The receptor comes from a female donor in good health and CMV-seronegative. The rearrangement uses TRBV27 and TRBJ1-2; the match to TRBD1 covers 7 bases. Material: PBMCs. CDR3 region: CASRLALTGDYGYTF. DNA of the CDR3: TGTGCCAGCAGGTTAGCCCTCACAGGGGACTATGGCTACACCTTC.